The text below deals with one T cell receptor (beta chain). Antigen specificity is unknown. CDR3 length: 14 residues. Germline assignment: CDR1 PRHDT and CDR2 FYEKMQ (reference sequence). After removal of 6 bases from V and 5 bases from J, the junction contained 10 bases not matched to a gene. This entry comes from a study of T cell responses to AZD1222 COVID-19 vaccine. The study, taken as a whole, reports: After the peak T cell response, and only then, were repertoires sampled.

The method was immunoSEQ multiplex PCR; TCRdb's version includes in-frame clones alone and lacks a portion of them. This sample has around 140,000 clones, with 90% to 95% found just once. The sequences come from peripheral blood, collected 28 days after the second AZD1222 dose. This sequence was found in an adult who received the AZD1222 COVID-19 vaccine. The chain joins TRBV13 to TRBJ2-7; 7 bases align to TRBD2. CDR3 sequence: CASSRERGPHEQYF. DNA for the CDR3: TGTGCCAGCAGTAGGGAGCGGGGTCCCCACGAGCAGTACTTC.